This entry describes one T cell receptor beta chain. What it binds is unknown. The sample holds other DNA sequences that translate to the same CDR3. The data are from a study of shared clonotypes between healthy human individuals. General study results and limits: The authors sampled blood alone, and tissue repertoires likely differ.

The CDR3 extends over 14 amino acids. From germline, CDR1 is MNHEY and CDR2 SVGAGI. The V end was cut by 4 bases, the J end by 1 base, with 11 bases between. Over several immunoSEQ plates, each subset's genomic DNA was distributed in even portions. Produced via immunoSEQ multiplex PCR; TCRdb's table is partial and in-frame only. The top ten clones hold 0.13% of a sample with just over 2,000,000 clones, over 85% of them seen once. The rearrangement links TRBV6-5 to TRBJ2-7, with D perhaps TRBD2 (5 bases). Source material: naive CD4+ T cells sorted from blood. Stated subset: CD45RA+ positively selected. The clonotype comes from a man between 18 and 29 years old in good health. CDR3 nucleotide sequence: TGTGCCAGCAGTTCTTGGACGGGGTCCTACGAGCAGTACTTC. Amino acids: CASSSWTGSYEQYF.